The rows below give T cell receptor beta chains drawn from one sample of a study of T cell responses to AZD1222 COVID-19 vaccine. Profiled with immunoSEQ multiplex PCR; TCRdb holds only in-frame clones, not every one. The sample records around 65,000 clones, over 70% being singletons. The specimen comprised peripheral blood, sampled on day 0 of AZD1222 vaccination. Receptors were obtained from an adult in good health. CDR3s include the opening cysteine and the closing phenylalanine or tryptophan. A D gene is named only where the DNA matches it firmly. Some rows mark clone size as missing; the rest say once, few, many or name a class of expanded clone.

>TRBJ2-7|TRBV9|-|13|TRBD2
TGTGCCAGCAGCGTAGAACTAGCGGGTGAGCAGTACTTC
CASSVELAGEQYF
>TRBJ2-1|TRBV4-3|-|15|TRBD2
TGCGCCAGCAGCGACCTAGCGGGGGCCTACAATGAGCAGTTCTTC
CASSDLAGAYNEQFF
>TRBJ2-1|TRBV24-1|once|13|-
TGTGCCACCAGTGGAGTCGGAATGGGTGAGCAGTTCTTC
CATSGVGMGEQFF
>TRBJ1-5|TRBV3-1/TRBV3-2|-|14|-
TGTGCCAGCAGCCAAGGGACGGGAAGCCAGCCCCAGCATTTT
CASSQGTGSQPQHF
>TRBJ2-7|TRBV27|-|15|-
TGTGCCAGCAGTTTATCGTGGGGGGAAGGTGGAGAGCAGTACTTC
CASSLSWGEGGEQYF
>TRBJ1-1|TRBV5-1|few|14|TRBD1
TGCGCCAGCACCACGGGACAGGGGAGCACTGAAGCTTTCTTT
CASTTGQGSTEAFF
>TRBJ1-2|TRBV3-1/TRBV3-2|-|14|-
TGTGCCAGCAGCCCGTCCAGGCGATACTATGGCTACACCTTC
CASSPSRRYYGYTF
>TRBJ1-2|TRBV5-4|-|15|-
TGTGCCAGCAGCAATTTGTCCGGGACAACCTATGGCTACACCTTC
CASSNLSGTTYGYTF
>TRBJ1-1|TRBV5-6|-|15|-
TGTGCCAGCGTCCGGGGGGCAGGAAGGGACACTGAAGCTTTCTTT
CASVRGAGRDTEAFF
>TRBJ1-5|TRBV6-2/TRBV6-3|-|15|TRBD1
TGTGCCAGCAGTTACTCTAACAGGGGGAATCAGCCCCAGCATTTT
CASSYSNRGNQPQHF
>TRBJ2-1|TRBV24-1|-|14|-
TGTGCCACCAGTGTTTTATATCGACACAATGAGCAGTTCTTC
CATSVLYRHNEQFF
>TRBJ2-7|TRBV28|-|13|-
TGTGCCAGCAGTTTAACCCCCGCCTACGAGCAGTACTTC
CASSLTPAYEQYF
>TRBJ1-3|TRBV6-5|-|15|-
TGTGCCAGCAGCCAGGGACGGACCTCTGGAAACACCATATATTTT
CASSQGRTSGNTIYF
>TRBJ1-1|TRBV11-3|-|14|-
TGTGCCAGCAGCTTAGGGGGACGCAAGAATGAAGCTTTCTTT
CASSLGGRKNEAFF
>TRBJ1-6|TRBV5-5|-|16|-
TGTGCCAGCAGCCCAGGCCTGAGCTCCTATAATTCACCCCTCCACTTT
CASSPGLSSYNSPLHF
>TRBJ2-7|TRBV2|-|13|-
TGTGCCAGCAGTGAAGCTTTTTTCTACGAGCAGTACTTC
CASSEAFFYEQYF
>TRBJ2-7|TRBV9|few|14|-
TGTGCCAGCAGCGTCGGTCAGAATTCCTACGAGCAGTACTTC
CASSVGQNSYEQYF
>TRBJ1-1|TRBV9|-|13|-
TGTGCCAGCAGCGGGGGGGTGAACACTGAAGCTTTCTTT
CASSGGVNTEAFF
>TRBJ2-1|TRBV6-5|once|15|-
TGTGCCAGCAGGTCCCCGGGCCTAGGCAGCTTAGAGCAGTTCTTC
CASRSPGLGSLEQFF
>TRBJ1-5|TRBV9|-|14|-
TGTGCCAGCAGCACCCGGGACTTCAATCAGCCCCAGCATTTT
CASSTRDFNQPQHF
>TRBJ2-7|TRBV6-2/TRBV6-3|few|12|-
TGTGCCAGCAGTTACACCGGATTAGAGCAGTACTTC
CASSYTGLEQYF
>TRBJ2-7|TRBV7-9|-|15|TRBD1
TGTGCCAGCAGCCCTCGAACAGGGGGATCTTACGAGCAGTACTTC
CASSPRTGGSYEQYF
>TRBJ1-3|TRBV5-1|-|14|-
TGCGCCAGCAGCTTGAGCAGCTCTGGAAACACCATATATTTT
CASSLSSSGNTIYF
>TRBJ1-2|TRBV7-8|-|14|TRBD1
TGTGCCAGCAGCCCAGGGGGGGGCGCCTATGGCTACACCTTC
CASSPGGGAYGYTF
>TRBJ2-7|TRBV14|-|15|TRBD2
TGTGCCAGCAGCCACGTGACTAGCGCTACCTACGAGCAGTACTTC
CASSHVTSATYEQYF
>TRBJ2-5|TRBV19|-|14|TRBD1
TGTGCCAGCCGGGACAGGGGGCGTGGGGAGACCCAGTACTTC
CASRDRGRGETQYF
>TRBJ2-1|TRBV7-3|-|14|TRBD1
TGTGCCAGCGGCTTCCGGGACAGGGACGATGAGCAGTTCTTC
CASGFRDRDDEQFF
>TRBJ2-2|TRBV15|-|14|TRBD2
TGTGCCACCAGCATGCTTCGGGGGGCCGGGGAGCTGTTTTTT
CATSMLRGAGELFF
>TRBJ1-2|TRBV29-1|-|13|TRBD1
TGCAGCGCTTGGACAGGGCGAGAGGATGGCTACACCTTC
CSAWTGREDGYTF
>TRBJ1-2|TRBV28|-|11|-
TGTGCCAGCAGTCCCAATAAGGGCTACACCTTC
CASSPNKGYTF
>TRBJ2-1|TRBV9|few|15|-
TGTGCCAGCAGCGTAGCGGGGGAGACCTACAATGAGCAGTTCTTC
CASSVAGETYNEQFF
>TRBJ2-1|TRBV5-8|-|15|-
TGTGCCAGCAGCTTGGAAAGGGGACCCTACAATGAGCAGTTCTTC
CASSLERGPYNEQFF
>TRBJ2-5|TRBV29-1|-|14|TRBD1
TGCAGCGTTCCCGGGACAGGGGTTCAAGAGACCCAGTACTTC
CSVPGTGVQETQYF
>TRBJ1-1|TRBV3-1/TRBV3-2|-|15|-
TGTGCCAGCAGCCTCGAGGTGGGGAGGGCCACTGAAGCTTTCTTT
CASSLEVGRATEAFF
>TRBJ1-2|TRBV5-6|-|14|-
TGTGCCAGCAGCTTGCTAGGGGATGTTGATGGCTACACCTTC
CASSLLGDVDGYTF
>TRBJ1-1|TRBV18|-|14|-
TGTGCCAGCTCACCAGAGACAACTAACACTGAAGCTTTCTTT
CASSPETTNTEAFF
>TRBJ2-1|TRBV19|-|15|TRBD2
TGTGCCAGTAGTATAAGACTAGCGGGGAGAAATGAGCAGTTCTTC
CASSIRLAGRNEQFF
>TRBJ1-2|TRBV6-1|-|15|-
TGTGCCAGCAGTGAATCCTGGGGTTCTAACTATGGCTACACCTTC
CASSESWGSNYGYTF
>TRBJ2-7|TRBV2|-|11|-
TGTGCCAGCAGTGACAGTTACGAGCAGTACTTC
CASSDSYEQYF
>TRBJ2-7|TRBV3-1/TRBV3-2|-|13|-
TGTGCCAGCAGCCAAGATTTGTCCTACGAGCAGTACTTC
CASSQDLSYEQYF
>TRBJ1-2|TRBV4-3|-|15|-
TGCGCCAGCAGCCAAGAGACTGGAGCTAACTATGGCTACACCTTC
CASSQETGANYGYTF
>TRBJ1-6|TRBV19|-|15|-
TGTGCCAGTAGTCCCCCATGGGGGGCGAATTCACCCCTCCACTTT
CASSPPWGANSPLHF
>TRBJ2-1|TRBV29-1|-|12|TRBD2
TGCAGCGGGAGCGGGGATTACAATGAGCAGTTCTTC
CSGSGDYNEQFF
>TRBJ1-1|TRBV5-6|once|12|TRBD1
TGTGCCAGCAGCTTGGGGGACAGGGAAGCTTTCTTT
CASSLGDREAFF
>TRBJ2-2|TRBV15|-|17|-
TGTGCCACCAGCAGGAATAGAGGGACACACAACACCGGGGAGCTGTTTTTT
CATSRNRGTHNTGELFF
>TRBJ2-7|TRBV13|-|14|-
TGTGCCAGCAGCTCCCGGGGAGGAGTAGGGGAGCAGTACTTC
CASSSRGGVGEQYF
>TRBJ1-6|TRBV7-9|-|15|TRBD1
TGTGCCAGCAGCTGGACAGGGAACCCTAATTCACCCCTCCACTTT
CASSWTGNPNSPLHF
>TRBJ2-7|TRBV12-3/TRBV12-4|-|13|-
TGTGCCAGCAGTCAAGTCTACTACTACGAGCAGTACTTC
CASSQVYYYEQYF
>TRBJ2-2|TRBV10-3|-|13|-
TGTGCCCTCCGGGTCTTGAACACCGGGGAGCTGTTTTTT
CALRVLNTGELFF
>TRBJ2-3|TRBV11-3|-|15|TRBD1
TGTGCCAGCAGCCCGACAGGGGATAAGTCCGATACGCAGTATTTT
CASSPTGDKSDTQYF
>TRBJ2-2|TRBV24-1|-|16|TRBD1
TGTGCCACCAGTGAACCCGGGACAGATTTCACCGGGGAGCTGTTTTTT
CATSEPGTDFTGELFF